The clone carrying this T cell receptor beta chain turned up a few times. Its target is unknown. The data originate from a study of post-analysis software for immune sequencing data. Study observations and caveats: Controls had lower frequencies than patients of about five TRBV segments, which included TRBV5-6, TRBV5-1 and TRBV20-1.

The TCR beta cDNA libraries carried unique molecular identifiers. cDNA molecules numbering about 480,000 came from around 1 to 10 million T cells. TCRdb recomputed calls from the PCR reads with MiXCR, one row per CDR3 protein. The repertoire holds about 770,000 distinct CDR3 sequences, with 40% to 55% as singletons. Trimming left V 3 bases short and J 2 bases short, with 7 bases between. Looked up from germline, CDR1 is LNHDA and CDR2 is SQIVND (reference sequence). The CDR3 length is 13 residues. This TCR was sampled from a girl between 10 and 17 years old with multiple sclerosis. This sequence joins TRBV19 and TRBJ1-1; no clear D gene. Sequencing input: blood. CDR3 region: CASSIVKNTEAFF. The CDR3 DNA reads as TGTGCCAGTAGTATTGTGAAAAACACTGAAGCTTTCTTT.